These 14 T cell receptor beta chains originate from one sample sequenced in a study of identical twins. TCRdb independently ran MiXCR on the 5' RACE reads; one entry per CDR3 protein. Of some 500,000 distinct CDR3 sequences in the sample, about 20% were seen once. These data also featured in a second study, about T cells expressing NK-cell markers.

The sample was CD4+ T cells sorted from blood. These TCRs come from a woman younger than 35 in good health.

The rearrangement uses TRBV5-6 and TRBJ2-2; maybe TRBD2 (6 bases). The CDR3 runs to 16 residues. Germline V gene lookup returns CDR1 SGHDT and CDR2 YYEEEE. With 2 bases removed from V and 7 bases from J, the gap between germline ends came to 18 bases. The DNA of the CDR3 is TGTGCCAGCAGCTTCAGTCAGGGAGGAGTTGGCGGGGAGCTGTTTTTT. Translated: CASSFSQGGVGGELFF.

The chain combines TRBV10-3 with TRBJ1-1, with D unclear. This CDR3 region has 12 residues. CDR1 ENHRY and CDR2 SYGVKD come from the germline V gene. V shed 4 bases and J shed 1 base, with 4 bases lying between them. As DNA, the CDR3 is TGTGCCATCAGTGCCAGGAACACTGAAGCTTTCTTT. Protein product: CAISARNTEAFF.

This rearrangement joins TRBV20-1 to TRBJ2-7; D is perhaps TRBD1 (5 bases). The CDR3 sequence is 13 residues long. Germline CDR1 DFQATT, CDR2 SNEGSKA (reference sequence). V was shortened by 1 base and J by 6 bases, with 13 bases between the two germline ends. In DNA form, the CDR3 reads TGCAGTGCTAGAGGCCTGACAGCCGGCGAGCAGTACTTC. This encodes CSARGLTAGEQYF.

The sample holds a few counts of this clonotype. V and J are TRBV11-3 and TRBJ1-1; D is uncertain. The CDR3 runs to 16 residues. Germline CDR1 reads SGHNT; CDR2 reads YENEEA. Trimming took off 5 bases at V and 4 bases at J, with 20 bases between the two ends. CDR3 protein: CASSARGRAGSTEAFF. In DNA, the CDR3 is TGTGCCAGCAGCGCCCGAGGGAGGGCGGGTAGCACTGAAGCTTTCTTT.

The V call is TRBV18, the J call TRBJ2-7, with D uncertain. V was shortened by 3 bases and J by 2 bases, with 14 bases between the two germline ends. CDR3 length equals 15 residues. Germline loops: CDR1 KGHSH, CDR2 LQKENI. As DNA, the CDR3 is TGTGCCAGCTCACCCCAGGAAGCCAGGACCTACGAGCAGTACTTC. This translates into CASSPQEARTYEQYF.

This clonotype was seen more than once but under ten times. CDR3 region: CASSKDRPSNRGTSYEQYF. The DNA of the CDR3 is TGTGCCAGCAGCAAAGATAGACCCTCCAACAGGGGAACTTCCTACGAGCAGTACTTC. The chain combines TRBV21-1 with TRBJ2-7; the listed D gene, TRBD1, was not tested against the DNA. TRBV21-1 is deemed a pseudogene. The CDR3 contains 19 residues.

This clonotype appeared a few times. The CDR3 reads CSATEWDGGYTF. The CDR3 bases are TGCAGTGCTACGGAGTGGGACGGGGGCTACACCTTC. The V gene is TRBV20-1, the J gene TRBJ1-2; D might be TRBD1 (5 bases). V was cut by 4 bases and J by 8 bases, with 14 bases left in between. In germline, CDR1 is DFQATT, CDR2 SNEGSKA (reference sequence). The length of the CDR3 is 12 residues.

This clonotype was picked up a small number of times. This chain joins TRBV6-5 and TRBJ1-2, with 9 bases fitting TRBD1. The CDR3 spans 15 residues. After removal of 2 bases from V and 7 bases from J, the junction contained 8 bases not matched to a gene. Germline-derived CDR1 and CDR2 are MNHEY and SVGAGI. The CDR3 DNA follows: TGTGCCAGCAGTTACACCCGGGACAGGGTGGCTGGCTACACCTTC. This sequence encodes CASSYTRDRVAGYTF.

The CDR3 nucleotides are TGCAGTGCCGGACTAGCTCGTTCCTACGAGCAGTACTTC. It codes for CSAGLARSYEQYF. The chain joins TRBV20-1 to TRBJ2-7, with TRBD2 matching over 8 bases. Trimming at V came to 6 bases and at J to 1 base, leaving 5 bases not matched to a gene. Looked up from germline, CDR1 is DFQATT and CDR2 is SNEGSKA (reference sequence). The CDR3 sequence is 13 residues long.

The genes are TRBV5-1 and TRBJ1-6, with TRBD1 matching 7 bases. The CDR3 has 16 amino acids. Germline V gene sequence: CDR1 SGHRS, CDR2 YFSETQ. V lost 1 base to trimming and J lost 11 bases; unmatched junction nucleotides: 12. The DNA of the CDR3 is TGCGCCAGCAGCTTGTTGGGCCAGGGGGGGAGAACACCCCTCCACTTT. Translating gives CASSLLGQGGRTPLHF. Looking up the rest from reference TRBV5-1 and TRBJ1-6 gives the full variable domain: KAGVTQTPRYLIKTRGQQVTLSCSPISGHRSVSWYQQTPGQGLQFLFEYFSETQRNKGNFPGRFSGRQFSNSRSEMNVSTLELGDSALYLCASSLLGQGGRTPLHFGNGTRLTVT.

The chain joins TRBV19 to TRBJ2-2, with a possible D match to TRBD2 (5 bases). Germline V gene lookup returns CDR1 LNHDA and CDR2 SQIVND (reference sequence). The V and J ends lost 6 bases and 4 bases respectively, with 15 bases between them. The CDR3 extends over 15 amino acids. The CDR3 bases are TGTGCCAGTAGCGCGGGCTTAGGGCTCACCGGGGAGCTGTTTTTT. Its translation is CASSAGLGLTGELFF.

This clonotype has more than one count but fewer than ten. The chain couples TRBV6-1 to TRBJ2-2; D perhaps matches TRBD1 (5 bases). V lost 7 bases and J lost 3, with 9 bases in between. Germline V CDR1 and CDR2: MNHNS, SASEGT. This CDR3 has 13 residues. CDR3 protein: CASTTGYTGELFF. CDR3 DNA sequence: TGTGCCAGCACCACAGGATACACCGGGGAGCTGTTTTTT.

This clonotype occurred many times. The chain carries TRBV20-1 and TRBJ2-3; 7 bases map to TRBD2. Trimming at V came to 3 bases and at J to 0 bases, leaving 6 bases not matched to a gene. This CDR3 is 15 amino acids long. CDR1 and CDR2 from the germline V gene are DFQATT and SNEGSKA (reference sequence). The chain's CDR3 is CSASGGLTSTDTQYF. In DNA, the CDR3 is TGCAGTGCTAGTGGGGGACTAACTAGCACAGATACGCAGTATTTT.

This clonotype was counted only a few times. The chain joins TRBV6-5 to TRBJ2-7, with 7 nucleotides matching TRBD2. There are 16 residues in the CDR3. Germline trimming cut 2 bases from V and 0 bases from J; bases unmatched to any gene: 7. Germline V gene data show CDR1 as MNHEY and CDR2 as SVGAGI. The CDR3 nucleotides are TGTGCCAGCAGTTACGAGCGGGGCGCAAACTCCTACGAGCAGTACTTC. Encoded protein: CASSYERGANSYEQYF.